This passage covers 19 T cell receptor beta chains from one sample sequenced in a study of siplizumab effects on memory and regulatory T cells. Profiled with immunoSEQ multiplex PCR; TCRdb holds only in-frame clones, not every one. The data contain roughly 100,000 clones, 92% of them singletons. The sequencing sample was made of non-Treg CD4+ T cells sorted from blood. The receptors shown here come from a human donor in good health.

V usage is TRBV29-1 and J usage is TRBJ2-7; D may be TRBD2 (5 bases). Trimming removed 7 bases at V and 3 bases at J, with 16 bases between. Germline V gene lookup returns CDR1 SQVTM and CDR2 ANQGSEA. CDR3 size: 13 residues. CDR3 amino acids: CSAGPGVGYEQYF. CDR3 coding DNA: TGCAGCGCTGGGCCCGGGGTTGGCTACGAGCAGTACTTC.

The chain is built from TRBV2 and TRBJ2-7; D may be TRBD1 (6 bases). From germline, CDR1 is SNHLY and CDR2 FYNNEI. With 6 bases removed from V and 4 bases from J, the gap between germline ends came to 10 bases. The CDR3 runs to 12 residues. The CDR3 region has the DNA TGTGCCAGCAGGACGGACAGTTACGAGCAGTACTTC. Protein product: CASRTDSYEQYF.

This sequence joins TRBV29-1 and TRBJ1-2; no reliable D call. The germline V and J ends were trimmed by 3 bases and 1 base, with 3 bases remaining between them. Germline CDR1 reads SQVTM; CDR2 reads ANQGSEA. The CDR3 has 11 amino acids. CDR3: CSVDFNYGYTF. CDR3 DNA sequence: TGCAGCGTTGACTTTAACTATGGCTACACCTTC.

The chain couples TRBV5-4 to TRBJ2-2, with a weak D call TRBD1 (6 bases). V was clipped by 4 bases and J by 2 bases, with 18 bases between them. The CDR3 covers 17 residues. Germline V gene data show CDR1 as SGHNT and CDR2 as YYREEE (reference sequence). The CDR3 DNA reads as TGTGCCAGCAGCCATGGGGGCCTAGCAGTTAACACCGGGGAGCTGTTTTTT. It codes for CASSHGGLAVNTGELFF.

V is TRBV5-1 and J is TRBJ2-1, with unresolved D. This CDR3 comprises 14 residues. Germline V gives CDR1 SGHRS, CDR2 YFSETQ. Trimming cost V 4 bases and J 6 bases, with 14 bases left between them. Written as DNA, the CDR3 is TGCGCCAGCAGCATTGGGTCCCTGGTCAATGAGCAGTTCTTC. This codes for CASSIGSLVNEQFF. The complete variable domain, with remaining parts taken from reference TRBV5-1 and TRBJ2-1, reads KAGVTQTPRYLIKTRGQQVTLSCSPISGHRSVSWYQQTPGQGLQFLFEYFSETQRNKGNFPGRFSGRQFSNSRSEMNVSTLELGDSALYLCASSIGSLVNEQFFGPGTRLTVL.

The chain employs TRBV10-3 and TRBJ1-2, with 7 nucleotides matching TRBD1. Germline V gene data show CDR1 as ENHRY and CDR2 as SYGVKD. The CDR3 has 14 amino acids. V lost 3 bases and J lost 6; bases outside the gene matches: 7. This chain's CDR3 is CAISDDREGDGYTF. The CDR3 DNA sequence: TGTGCCATCAGTGACGACAGGGAGGGGGATGGCTACACCTTC.

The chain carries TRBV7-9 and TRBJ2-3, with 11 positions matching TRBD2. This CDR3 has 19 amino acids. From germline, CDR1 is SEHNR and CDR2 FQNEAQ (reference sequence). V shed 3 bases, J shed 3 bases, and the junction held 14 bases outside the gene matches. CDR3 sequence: CASSFALAGEWGRTDTQYF. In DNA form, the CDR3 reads TGTGCCAGCAGCTTTGCACTAGCGGGAGAGTGGGGTAGGACAGATACGCAGTATTTT. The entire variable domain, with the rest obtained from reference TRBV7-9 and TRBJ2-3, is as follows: DTGVSQNPRHKITKRGQNVTFRCDPISEHNRLYWYRQTLGQGPEFLTYFQNEAQLEKSRLLSDRFSAERPKGSFSTLEIQRTEQGDSAMYLCASSFALAGEWGRTDTQYFGPGTRLTVL.

The CDR3 region has the DNA TGTGCTAGTGGTTTGGTCCTAGCGGGTGACAATGAGCAGTTCTTC. Translating it yields CASGLVLAGDNEQFF. The V gene is TRBV12-5, the J gene TRBJ2-1, with 8 bases fitting TRBD2. This CDR3 region has 15 residues. CDR1 LGHNT and CDR2 FRNRAP come from the germline V gene. Unmatched junction bases numbered 3, after V lost 0 bases and J lost 5 bases.

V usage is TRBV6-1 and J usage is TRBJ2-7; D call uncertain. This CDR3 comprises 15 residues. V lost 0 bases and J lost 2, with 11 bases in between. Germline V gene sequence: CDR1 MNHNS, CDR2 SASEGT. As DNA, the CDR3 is TGTGCCAGCAGTGAAGCTTGGCAGCCTACCTACGAGCAGTACTTC. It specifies CASSEAWQPTYEQYF.

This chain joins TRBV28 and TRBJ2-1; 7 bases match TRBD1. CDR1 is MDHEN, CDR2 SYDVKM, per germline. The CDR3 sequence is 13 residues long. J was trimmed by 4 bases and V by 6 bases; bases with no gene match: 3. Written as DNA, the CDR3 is TGTGCCAGCAGGGGACAGTCTTACAATGAGCAGTTCTTC. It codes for CASRGQSYNEQFF.

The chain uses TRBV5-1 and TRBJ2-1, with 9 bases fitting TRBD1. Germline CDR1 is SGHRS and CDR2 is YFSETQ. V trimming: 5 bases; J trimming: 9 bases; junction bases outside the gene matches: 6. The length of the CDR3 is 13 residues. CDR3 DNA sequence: TGCGCCAGCAGGGGACAGGGAAGTAGTGAGCAGTTCTTC. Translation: CASRGQGSSEQFF.

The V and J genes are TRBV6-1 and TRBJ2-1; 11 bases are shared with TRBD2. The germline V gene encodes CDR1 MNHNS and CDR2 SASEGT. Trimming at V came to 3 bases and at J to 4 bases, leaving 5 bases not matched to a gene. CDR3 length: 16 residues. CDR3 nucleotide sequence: TGTGCCAGCAGTGACCAGGGACTAGCGGCATACAATGAGCAGTTCTTC. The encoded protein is CASSDQGLAAYNEQFF.

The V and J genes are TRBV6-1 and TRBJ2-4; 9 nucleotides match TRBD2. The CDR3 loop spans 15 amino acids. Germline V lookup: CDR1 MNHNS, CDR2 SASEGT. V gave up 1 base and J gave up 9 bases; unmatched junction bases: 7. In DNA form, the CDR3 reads TGTGCCAGCAGTGAAGTGCTAGCGGGAATCGCCATTCAGTACTTC. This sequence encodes CASSEVLAGIAIQYF.

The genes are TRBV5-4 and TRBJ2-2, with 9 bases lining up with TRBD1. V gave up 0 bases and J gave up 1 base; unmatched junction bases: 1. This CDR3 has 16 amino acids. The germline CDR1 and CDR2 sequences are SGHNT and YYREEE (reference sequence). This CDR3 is CASSLGGQGNTGELFF. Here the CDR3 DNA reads TGTGCCAGCAGCTTGGGGGGACAGGGGAACACCGGGGAGCTGTTTTTT.

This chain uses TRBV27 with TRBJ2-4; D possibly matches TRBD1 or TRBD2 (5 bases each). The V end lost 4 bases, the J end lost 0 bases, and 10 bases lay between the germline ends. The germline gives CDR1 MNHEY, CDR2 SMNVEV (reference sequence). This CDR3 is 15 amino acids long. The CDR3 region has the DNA TGTGCCAGCAGTTACGTCGGGGCAGCCAAAAACATTCAGTACTTC. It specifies CASSYVGAAKNIQYF.

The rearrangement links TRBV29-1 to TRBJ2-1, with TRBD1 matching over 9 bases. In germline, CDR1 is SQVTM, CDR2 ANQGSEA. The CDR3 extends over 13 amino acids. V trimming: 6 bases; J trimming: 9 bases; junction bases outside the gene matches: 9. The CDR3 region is CSVDRGSGVEQFF. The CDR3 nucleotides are TGCAGCGTCGACAGGGGGTCCGGCGTTGAGCAGTTCTTC.

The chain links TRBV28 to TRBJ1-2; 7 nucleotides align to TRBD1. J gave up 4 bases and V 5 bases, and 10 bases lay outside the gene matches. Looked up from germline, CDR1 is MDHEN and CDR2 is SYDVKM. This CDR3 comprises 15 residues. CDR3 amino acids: CASSPSDRVGYGYTF. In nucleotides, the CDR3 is TGTGCCAGCAGTCCCTCCGACAGGGTAGGCTATGGCTACACCTTC.

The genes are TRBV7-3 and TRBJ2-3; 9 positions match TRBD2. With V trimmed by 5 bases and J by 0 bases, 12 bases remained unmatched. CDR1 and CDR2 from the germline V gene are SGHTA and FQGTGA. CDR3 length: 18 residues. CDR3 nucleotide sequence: TGTGCCAGCAGCGCGAGAAGGCGGGAGGGCGCGAGCACAGATACGCAGTATTTT. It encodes CASSARRREGASTDTQYF.

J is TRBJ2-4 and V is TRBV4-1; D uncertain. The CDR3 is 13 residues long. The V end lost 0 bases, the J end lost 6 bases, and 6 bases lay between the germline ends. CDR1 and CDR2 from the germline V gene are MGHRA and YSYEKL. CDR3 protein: CASSQEGGNIQYF. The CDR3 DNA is TGCGCCAGCAGCCAAGAGGGCGGAAACATTCAGTACTTC.